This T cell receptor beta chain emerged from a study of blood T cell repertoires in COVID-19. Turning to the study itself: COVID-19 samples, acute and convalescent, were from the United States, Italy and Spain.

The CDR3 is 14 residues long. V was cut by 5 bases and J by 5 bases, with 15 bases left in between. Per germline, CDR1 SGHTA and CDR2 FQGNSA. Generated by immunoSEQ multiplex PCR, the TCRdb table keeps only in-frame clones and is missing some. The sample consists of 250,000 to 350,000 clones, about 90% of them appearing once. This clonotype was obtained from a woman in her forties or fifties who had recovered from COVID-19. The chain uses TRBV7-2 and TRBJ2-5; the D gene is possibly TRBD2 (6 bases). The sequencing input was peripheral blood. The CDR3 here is CASSPTTAGETQYF. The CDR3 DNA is TGTGCCAGCAGCCCAACTACCGCGGGGGAGACCCAGTACTTC.